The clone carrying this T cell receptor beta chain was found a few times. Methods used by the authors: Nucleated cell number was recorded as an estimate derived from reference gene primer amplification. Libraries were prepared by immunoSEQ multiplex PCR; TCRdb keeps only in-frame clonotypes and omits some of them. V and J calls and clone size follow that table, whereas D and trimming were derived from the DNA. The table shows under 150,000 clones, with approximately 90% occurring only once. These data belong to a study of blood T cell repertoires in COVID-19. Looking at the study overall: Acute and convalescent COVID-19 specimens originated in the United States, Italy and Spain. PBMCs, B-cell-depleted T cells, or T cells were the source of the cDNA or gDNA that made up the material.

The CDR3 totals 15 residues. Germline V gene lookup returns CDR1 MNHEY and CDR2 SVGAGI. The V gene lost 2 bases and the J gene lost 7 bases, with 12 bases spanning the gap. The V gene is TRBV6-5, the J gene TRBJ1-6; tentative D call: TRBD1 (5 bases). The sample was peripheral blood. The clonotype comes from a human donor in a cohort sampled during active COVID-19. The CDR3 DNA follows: TGTGCCAGCAGTTACGATAGGGGTCTAAATTCACCCCTCCACTTT. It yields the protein CASSYDRGLNSPLHF.